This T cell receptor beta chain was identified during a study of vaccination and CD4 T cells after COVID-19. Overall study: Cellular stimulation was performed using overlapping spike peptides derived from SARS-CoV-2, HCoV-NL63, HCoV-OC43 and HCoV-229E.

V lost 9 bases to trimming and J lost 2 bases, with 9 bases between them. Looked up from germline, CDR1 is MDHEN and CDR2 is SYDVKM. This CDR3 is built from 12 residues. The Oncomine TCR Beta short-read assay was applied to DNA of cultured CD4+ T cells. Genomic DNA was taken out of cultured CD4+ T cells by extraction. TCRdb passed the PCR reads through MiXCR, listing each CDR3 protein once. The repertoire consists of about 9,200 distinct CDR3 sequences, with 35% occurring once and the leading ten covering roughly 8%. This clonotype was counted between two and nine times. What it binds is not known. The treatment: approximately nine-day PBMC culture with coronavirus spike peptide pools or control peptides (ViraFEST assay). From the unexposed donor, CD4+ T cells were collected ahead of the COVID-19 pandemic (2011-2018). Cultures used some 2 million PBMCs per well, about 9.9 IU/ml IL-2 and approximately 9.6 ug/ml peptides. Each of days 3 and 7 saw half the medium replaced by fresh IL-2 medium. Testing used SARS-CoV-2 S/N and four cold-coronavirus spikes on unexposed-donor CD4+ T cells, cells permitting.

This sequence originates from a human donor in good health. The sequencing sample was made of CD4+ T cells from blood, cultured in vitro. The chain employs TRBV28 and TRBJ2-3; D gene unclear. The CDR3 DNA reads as TGTGCCAGTAGACGACTCACAGATACGCAGTATTTT. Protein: CASRRLTDTQYF.